Below are 28 T cell receptor beta chains sequenced from a single sample in a study of blood T cell repertoires in COVID-19. Measured with immunoSEQ multiplex PCR; TCRdb has only the in-frame clones, and not every one. The sample lists roughly 220,000 clones, roughly 80% seen once, with around 8% in the top ten. Sequencing was performed on peripheral blood. The receptors stem from a woman older than 75 with COVID-19, enrolled during active disease.

This rearrangement joins TRBV27 to TRBJ2-3; D gene ambiguous. Trimming shortened V by 4 bases and J by 4 bases, and 15 bases separated the two germline ends. This CDR3 is built from 15 residues. Germline V gene lookup returns CDR1 MNHEY and CDR2 SMNVEV (reference sequence). This CDR3 is CASSSRGGRADTQYF. As DNA, the CDR3 is TGTGCCAGCAGTTCCAGAGGCGGTCGGGCAGATACGCAGTATTTT.

Worth noting for this clone: Other DNA sequences within the sample encode an identical CDR3. J is TRBJ2-2 and V is TRBV5-1; 7 bases are shared with TRBD1. Germline V gene data show CDR1 as SGHRS and CDR2 as YFSETQ. This CDR3 is built from 15 residues. The trim removed 3 bases at V and 1 base at J, leaving 3 bases unmatched. The CDR3, as DNA: TGCGCCAGCAGCTCGGGACAGAGGAACACCGGGGAGCTGTTTTTT. Translating it yields CASSSGQRNTGELFF.

A note on this clone: The sample has other DNA sequences that encode this CDR3 too. The rearrangement joins TRBV7-9 to TRBJ1-5; 7 positions agree with TRBD1. The CDR3 spans 15 residues. Trimming removed 5 bases from V and 0 bases from J; junction bases left unmatched: 4. Germline CDR1 SEHNR, CDR2 FQNEAQ (reference sequence). DNA of the CDR3: TGTGCCAGCAGCCTGACAGGGAATAGCAATCAGCCCCAGCATTTT. Its protein product is CASSLTGNSNQPQHF.

Notes on this clone: The same CDR3 also results from other DNA sequences found in this sample. The rearrangement uses TRBV11-2 and TRBJ2-1; D may be TRBD1 (6 bases). The CDR3 has 12 residues. Germline CDR1 is SGHAT and CDR2 is FQNNGV. The V end was cut by 6 bases, the J end by 7 bases, with 10 bases between. As DNA, the CDR3 is TGTGCCAGCAGTCCACAGGGAAATGAGCAGTTCTTC. It specifies CASSPQGNEQFF.

J is TRBJ1-6 and V is TRBV28; 8 bases match TRBD1. The CDR3 runs to 14 residues. Unmatched junction bases numbered 6, after V lost 7 bases and J lost 7 bases. The germline gives CDR1 MDHEN, CDR2 SYDVKM. The CDR3 sequence: CASTTGGRNSPLHF. CDR3 DNA sequence: TGTGCCAGCACCACAGGGGGAAGGAATTCACCCCTCCACTTT.

The chain is built from TRBV18 and TRBJ1-1; tentatively, D is TRBD1 (6 bases). The length of the CDR3 is 18 residues. CDR1 is KGHSH, CDR2 LQKENI, per germline. With 3 bases removed from V and 6 bases from J, the gap between germline ends came to 26 bases. Here the CDR3 DNA reads TGTGCCAGCTCACCCCGGGACATTAGCGAGATTGGCAGATCTGAAGCTTTCTTT. It codes for CASSPRDISEIGRSEAFF.

As for this clone: The junction shows a germline mismatch at one end, possibly a read error. The genes are TRBV29-1 and TRBJ1-1, with 9 nucleotides matching TRBD1. The V gene's germline CDR1 is SQVTM and CDR2 ANQGSEA. The CDR3 is 13 residues long. CDR3 sequence (DNA): TGCAGCGTTCGGACAGGGGTGAAGACTGAAGCTTTCTTT. Its translation is CSVRTGVKTEAFF.

This clone has only a few counts. The V and J genes are TRBV10-2 and TRBJ2-5; D uncertain. The CDR3 is 14 residues long. CDR1 is WSHSY, CDR2 SAAADI, per germline. V was trimmed by 3 bases and J by 1 base, leaving 9 bases between them. DNA for the CDR3: TGCGCCAGCAGTGACTACGGGTCCCAAGAGACCCAGTACTTC. It translates to CASSDYGSQETQYF.

Concerning this clone itself: Other nucleotide sequences from this sample produce the same CDR3. The chain uses TRBV5-1 and TRBJ1-1; D gene ambiguous. The length of the CDR3 is 14 residues. The germline CDR1 and CDR2 sequences are SGHRS and YFSETQ. The germline V and J ends were trimmed by 1 base and 1 base, with 8 bases remaining between them. The CDR3 nucleotides are TGCGCCAGCAGCTTGCGGCGGGGGAACACTGAAGCTTTCTTT. Translating gives CASSLRRGNTEAFF.

This chain joins TRBV5-1 and TRBJ2-1; D perhaps matches TRBD2 (5 bases). The CDR3 is 16 amino acids. From germline, CDR1 is SGHRS and CDR2 YFSETQ. The ends were cut back, 4 bases at V and 15 bases at J, with 29 bases in the middle. CDR3 sequence (DNA): TGCGCCAGCAGCCCCAGGTTTGGACCGCGGATGGGGAGTTGGTTCTTC. It translates to CASSPRFGPRMGSWFF.

The rearrangement joins TRBV9 to TRBJ1-2; 7 positions match TRBD1. The V gene's germline CDR1 is SGDLS and CDR2 YYNGEE. V was clipped by 3 bases and J by 6 bases; unmatched bases: 5. The CDR3 totals 13 residues. The CDR3 region is CASSARDSDGYTF. Written as DNA, the CDR3 is TGTGCCAGCAGCGCCCGGGACAGTGATGGCTACACCTTC.

The V call is TRBV30, the J call TRBJ1-3; D remains ambiguous. V gave up 3 bases and J gave up 4 bases, with 10 bases separating them. The CDR3 sequence is 13 residues long. The germline V gene has CDR1 GTSNPN and CDR2 SVGIG (reference sequence). CDR3 sequence reads: CAWSKLPGNTIYF. In nucleotides, the CDR3 is TGTGCCTGGAGCAAACTTCCCGGAAACACCATATATTTT. The whole variable domain, remainder taken from reference TRBV30 and TRBJ1-3, is SQTIHQWPATLVQPVGSPLSLECTVEGTSNPNLYWYRQAAGRGLQLLFYSVGIGQISSEVPQNLSASRPQDRQFILSSKKLLLSDSGFYLCAWSKLPGNTIYFGEGSWLTVV.

This rearrangement joins TRBV7-6 to TRBJ1-2; 7 nucleotides agree with TRBD1. The CDR3 covers 16 residues. CDR1 is SGHVS, CDR2 FNYEAQ, per germline. V lost 4 bases and J lost 4; bases outside the gene matches: 12. Written as DNA, the CDR3 is TGTGCCAGCAGCTCGATTACAGGGGAGAGTCCCTATGGCTACACCTTC. Translating gives CASSSITGESPYGYTF. Together with reference TRBV7-6 and TRBJ1-2, the CDR3 gives the full variable domain: GAGVSQSPRYKVTKRGQDVALRCDPISGHVSLYWYRQALGQGPEFLTYFNYEAQQDKSGLPNDRFSAERPEGSISTLTIQRTEQRDSAMYRCASSSITGESPYGYTFGSGTRLTVV.

This clone was recorded a few times. The V call is TRBV24-1, the J call TRBJ2-5; D may be TRBD2 (6 bases). Trimming pared 3 bases from V and 2 bases from J, leaving 9 bases between. The CDR3 runs to 14 residues. Germline CDR1 reads KGHDR; CDR2 reads SFDVKD. The CDR3 sequence: CATSDGGRQETQYF. DNA of the CDR3: TGTGCCACCAGTGATGGAGGGAGGCAAGAGACCCAGTACTTC.

The rearrangement links TRBV2 to TRBJ1-1; D is perhaps TRBD1 (5 bases). CDR1 is SNHLY and CDR2 is FYNNEI in the germline V gene. This CDR3 region has 14 residues. V was trimmed by 7 bases and J by 1 base, leaving 13 bases between them. DNA of the CDR3: TGTGCCAGCACCGAAGGGGTTTCGAACACTGAAGCTTTCTTT. Encoded protein: CASTEGVSNTEAFF.

The V call is TRBV9, the J call TRBJ1-2, with D maybe TRBD1 (5 bases). The germline gives CDR1 SGDLS, CDR2 YYNGEE. Trimming took 6 bases from V and 2 from J, leaving 5 bases between them. The CDR3 is 11 residues long. The CDR3 coding sequence is TGTGCCAGCACAGGGAACTATGGCTACACCTTC. Translated: CASTGNYGYTF. The full variable domain, in which reference TRBV9 and TRBJ1-2 provide the parts outside the CDR3, is DSGVTQTPKHLITATGQRVTLRCSPRSGDLSVYWYQQSLDQGLQFLIQYYNGEERAKGNILERFSAQQFPDLHSELNLSSLELGDSALYFCASTGNYGYTFGSGTRLTVV.

This chain uses TRBV15 with TRBJ1-2, with D hard to call. The CDR3 length is 11 residues. CDR1 is LNHNV, CDR2 YYDKDF, per germline (reference sequence). The V end was cut by 8 bases, the J end by 8 bases, with 12 bases between. The CDR3, as DNA: TGTGCCACCCGGGAGGGTGAGGGCTACACCTTC. Encoded protein: CATREGEGYTF. The full variable domain, rest sourced from reference TRBV15 and TRBJ1-2, is DAMVIQNPRYQVTQFGKPVTLSCSQTLNHNVMYWYQQKSSQAPKLLFHYYDKDFNNEADTPDNFQSRRPNTSFCFLDIRSPGLGDTAMYLCATREGEGYTFGSGTRLTVV.

The chain recombines TRBV19 with TRBJ1-1; D is perhaps TRBD1 (5 bases). Between the trimmed V and J ends, which lost 2 bases and 11 bases, there was a span of 12 bases. This CDR3 contains 12 residues. Germline-derived CDR1 and CDR2 are LNHDA and SQIVND (reference sequence). The CDR3 DNA sequence: TGTGCCAGTAGTATAATGCGGGGGAAGGCTTTCTTT. It is translated as CASSIMRGKAFF.

V gene TRBV7-9 combines with J gene TRBJ1-2; 7 bases are a match to TRBD1. Trimming cost V 4 bases and J 8 bases; bases outside gene matches: 7. This CDR3 has 13 residues. CDR1 is SEHNR and CDR2 is FQNEAQ in the germline V gene (reference sequence). CDR3 sequence reads: CASSSWTGRGYTF. The CDR3 DNA reads as TGTGCCAGCAGCTCCTGGACAGGACGAGGCTACACCTTC.

This clone showed up just once. V usage is TRBV27 and J usage is TRBJ2-5, with D unclear. CDR1 is MNHEY and CDR2 is SMNVEV in the germline V gene (reference sequence). CDR3 length: 12 amino acids. V was cut by 7 bases and J by 5 bases, with 11 bases left in between. The CDR3 DNA follows: TGTGCCAGCACCTCTAGTACGGAGACCCAGTACTTC. As protein: CASTSSTETQYF.

V is TRBV27 and J is TRBJ2-5; D is perhaps TRBD1 (6 bases). Germline V gives CDR1 MNHEY, CDR2 SMNVEV (reference sequence). The CDR3 contains 16 residues. V was shortened by 3 bases and J by 1 base, with 15 bases between the two germline ends. The CDR3 DNA follows: TGTGCCAGCAGTTTCACCCGGACAGCTGGCCAAGAGACCCAGTACTTC. It specifies CASSFTRTAGQETQYF.

This clone was counted a single time. This sequence joins TRBV28 and TRBJ2-2; D not resolved. The V gene's germline CDR1 is MDHEN and CDR2 SYDVKM. This CDR3 contains 14 residues. Trimming stripped 4 bases from V and 0 bases from J, with 6 bases between. CDR3 nucleotide sequence: TGTGCCAGCAGTTCCATCCCGAACACCGGGGAGCTGTTTTTT. Translation: CASSSIPNTGELFF. The full variable domain, rest sourced from reference TRBV28 and TRBJ2-2, is DVKVTQSSRYLVKRTGEKVFLECVQDMDHENMFWYRQDPGLGLRLIYFSYDVKMKEKGDIPEGYSVSREKKERFSLILESASTNQTSMYLCASSSIPNTGELFFGEGSRLTVL.

This chain links TRBV19 with TRBJ1-2, with D unclear. The ends were cut back, 9 bases at V and 6 bases at J, with 5 bases in the middle. The CDR3 length is 9 residues. The germline V gene encodes CDR1 LNHDA and CDR2 SQIVND (reference sequence). In DNA, the CDR3 is TGTGCCAGCGGGAATGGCTACACCTTC. Residues: CASGNGYTF.

The rearrangement links TRBV12-3 or TRBV12-4 to TRBJ1-1, with 7 bases matching TRBD1. The CDR3 has 13 amino acids. Trimming removed 5 bases from V and 6 bases from J; junction bases left unmatched: 6. Here the CDR3 DNA reads TGTGCCAGCAGTCGAGGACAGGCTGCTGAAGCTTTCTTT. Residues: CASSRGQAAEAFF.

This clone came up a few times. This chain uses TRBV11-2 with TRBJ1-5; D is unresolved. Germline V CDR1 and CDR2: SGHAT, FQNNGV. The V gene lost 5 bases and the J gene lost 3 bases, with 11 bases spanning the gap. CDR3 length: 14 residues. The CDR3 sequence: CASSGWADNQPQHF. The CDR3 coding sequence is TGTGCCAGCAGCGGATGGGCAGACAATCAGCCCCAGCATTTT.

This chain uses TRBV4-1 with TRBJ1-4, with D unclear. This CDR3 has 14 residues. Trimming left V 4 bases short and J 10 bases short, with 16 bases between. Germline CDR1 reads MGHRA; CDR2 reads YSYEKL. CDR3: CASSRVSSRGKLFF. The CDR3 nucleotides are TGCGCCAGCAGCCGAGTTTCTTCACGGGGAAAACTGTTTTTT.

The genes are TRBV19 and TRBJ1-1; D unclear. This CDR3 contains 12 residues. CDR1 LNHDA and CDR2 SQIVND come from the germline V gene (reference sequence). V lost 4 bases, J lost 5 bases, and 8 bases lay in between. As DNA, the CDR3 is TGTGCCAGTAGTAATCAGTTTACTGAAGCTTTCTTT. It is translated as CASSNQFTEAFF.

The CDR3, as DNA: TGTGCCAGCAGCCCCTTTGAGACCCAGTACTTC. It yields the protein CASSPFETQYF. This chain joins TRBV2 and TRBJ2-5; D is unresolved. This CDR3 region has 11 residues. Germline V gives CDR1 SNHLY, CDR2 FYNNEI. Trimming shortened V by 6 bases and J by 5 bases, and 7 bases separated the two germline ends.